This T cell receptor (beta chain) originates from a study of shared clonotypes between healthy human individuals. At the level of the study: A couple of female and three male donors aged 18 to 49 were enrolled.

Every unsorted PBMC PCR replicate was loaded with approximately 0.3 ug DNA, tens of thousands of T cell genomes. As originally analysed: ImmunoSEQ output lacked quality scores and full-length reads, limiting matched filtering. Libraries were prepared by immunoSEQ multiplex PCR; TCRdb keeps only in-frame clonotypes and omits some of them. V and J calls plus clone size are reproduced from that table; the DNA served to infer D and trimming. The sample records about 510,000 clones, 60% to 80% being singletons. About 90 million PBMCs per unsorted sample were used for genomic DNA. CDR1 and CDR2 from the germline V gene are SGHVS and FNYEAQ. The CDR3 loop spans 12 amino acids. The V end was cut by 1 base, the J end by 6 bases, with 7 bases between.

The origin of this receptor is a woman between 40 and 55 years old in good health. Some clones in this sample may be carry-over from other donors' samples. The J gene is TRBJ2-7, the V gene TRBV7-6, with D uncertain. Sequencing was done on a sample of PBMCs. The CDR3 here is CASSLVSGEQYF. CDR3 sequence (DNA): TGTGCCAGCAGCTTAGTTTCGGGCGAGCAGTACTTC.